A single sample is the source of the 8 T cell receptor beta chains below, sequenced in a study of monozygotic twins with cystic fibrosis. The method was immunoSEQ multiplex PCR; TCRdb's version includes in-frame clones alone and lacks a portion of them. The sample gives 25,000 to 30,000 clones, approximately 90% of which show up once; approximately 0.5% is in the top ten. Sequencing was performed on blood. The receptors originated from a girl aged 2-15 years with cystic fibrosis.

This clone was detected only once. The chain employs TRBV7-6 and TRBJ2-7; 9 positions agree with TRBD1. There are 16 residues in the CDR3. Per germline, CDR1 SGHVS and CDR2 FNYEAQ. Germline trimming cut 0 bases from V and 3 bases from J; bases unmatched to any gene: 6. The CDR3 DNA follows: TGTGCCAGCAGCTTAGCGAACAGGGGGCGAAGCTACGAGCAGTACTTC. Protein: CASSLANRGRSYEQYF. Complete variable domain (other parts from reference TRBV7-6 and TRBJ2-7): GAGVSQSPRYKVTKRGQDVALRCDPISGHVSLYWYRQALGQGPEFLTYFNYEAQQDKSGLPNDRFSAERPEGSISTLTIQRTEQRDSAMYRCASSLANRGRSYEQYFGPGTRLTVT.

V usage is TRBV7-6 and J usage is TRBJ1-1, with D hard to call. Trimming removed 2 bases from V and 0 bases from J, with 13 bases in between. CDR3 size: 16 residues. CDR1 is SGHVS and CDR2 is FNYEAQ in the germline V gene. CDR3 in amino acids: CASSLQAGSLNTEAFF. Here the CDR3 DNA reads TGTGCCAGCAGCTTACAGGCTGGGTCATTGAACACTGAAGCTTTCTTT.

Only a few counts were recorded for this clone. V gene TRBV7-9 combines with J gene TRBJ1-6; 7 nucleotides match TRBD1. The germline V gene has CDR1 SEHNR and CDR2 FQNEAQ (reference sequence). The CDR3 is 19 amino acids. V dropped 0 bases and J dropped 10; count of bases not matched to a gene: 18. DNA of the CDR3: TGTGCCAGCAGCTTAGCCTTCGGCCAACGACAGGGACGTTGGTCACCCCTCCACTTT. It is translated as CASSLAFGQRQGRWSPLHF.

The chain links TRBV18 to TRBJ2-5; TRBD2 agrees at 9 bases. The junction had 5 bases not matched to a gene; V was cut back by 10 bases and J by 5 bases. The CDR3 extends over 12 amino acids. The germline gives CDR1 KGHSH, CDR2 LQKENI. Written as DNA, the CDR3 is TGTGCCACGGGACTAGCTGGGGAGACCCAGTACTTC. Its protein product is CATGLAGETQYF.

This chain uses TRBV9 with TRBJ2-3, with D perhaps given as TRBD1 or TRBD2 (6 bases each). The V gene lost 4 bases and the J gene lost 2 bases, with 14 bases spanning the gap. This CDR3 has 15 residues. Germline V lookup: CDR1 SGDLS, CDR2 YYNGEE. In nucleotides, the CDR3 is TGTGCCAGCAGCACCCGGGGGCTACACACAGATACGCAGTATTTT. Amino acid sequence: CASSTRGLHTDTQYF.

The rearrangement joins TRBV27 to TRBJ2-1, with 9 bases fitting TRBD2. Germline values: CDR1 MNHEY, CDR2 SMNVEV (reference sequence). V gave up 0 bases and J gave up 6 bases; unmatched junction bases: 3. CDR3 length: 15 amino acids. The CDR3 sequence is CASSLSSGGSNEQFF. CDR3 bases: TGTGCCAGCAGTTTATCGAGCGGGGGGTCCAATGAGCAGTTCTTC.

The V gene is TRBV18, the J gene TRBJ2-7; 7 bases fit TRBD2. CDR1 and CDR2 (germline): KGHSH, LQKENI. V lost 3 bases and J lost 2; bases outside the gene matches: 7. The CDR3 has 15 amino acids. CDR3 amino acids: CASSPRQGGTYEQYF. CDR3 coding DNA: TGTGCCAGCTCACCTCGGCAGGGAGGGACCTACGAGCAGTACTTC.

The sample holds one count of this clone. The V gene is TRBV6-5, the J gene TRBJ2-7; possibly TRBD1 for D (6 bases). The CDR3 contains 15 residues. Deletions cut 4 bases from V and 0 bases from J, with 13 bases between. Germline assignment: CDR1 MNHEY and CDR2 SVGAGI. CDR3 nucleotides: TGTGCCAGCAGTTTTACAGGGTCAAGCTCCTACGAGCAGTACTTC. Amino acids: CASSFTGSSSYEQYF.